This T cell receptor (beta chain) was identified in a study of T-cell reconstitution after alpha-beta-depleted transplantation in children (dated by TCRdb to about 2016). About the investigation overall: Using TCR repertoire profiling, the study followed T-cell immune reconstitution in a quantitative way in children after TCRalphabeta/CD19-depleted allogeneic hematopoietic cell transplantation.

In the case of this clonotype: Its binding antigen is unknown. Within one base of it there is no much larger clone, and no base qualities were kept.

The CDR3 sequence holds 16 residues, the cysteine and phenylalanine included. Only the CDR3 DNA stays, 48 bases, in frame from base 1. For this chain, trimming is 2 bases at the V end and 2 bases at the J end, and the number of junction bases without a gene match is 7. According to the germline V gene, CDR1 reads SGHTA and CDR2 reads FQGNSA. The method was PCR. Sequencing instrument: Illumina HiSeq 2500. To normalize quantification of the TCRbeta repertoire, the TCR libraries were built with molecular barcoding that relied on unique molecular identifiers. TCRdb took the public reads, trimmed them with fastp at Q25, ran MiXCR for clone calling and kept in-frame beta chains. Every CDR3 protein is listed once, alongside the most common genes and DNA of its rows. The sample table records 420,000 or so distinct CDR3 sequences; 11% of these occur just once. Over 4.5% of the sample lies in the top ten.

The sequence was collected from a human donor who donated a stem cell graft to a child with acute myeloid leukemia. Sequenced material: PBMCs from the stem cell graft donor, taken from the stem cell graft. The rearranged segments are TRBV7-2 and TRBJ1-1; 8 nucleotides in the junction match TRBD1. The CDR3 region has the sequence CASSLWSGGPNTEAFF. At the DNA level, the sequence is TGTGCCAGCAGCTTATGGTCAGGGGGCCCTAACACTGAAGCTTTCTTT.